The TCR beta chain under discussion was sequenced for a study of blood T cell repertoires in COVID-19. At the level of the study: Acute and convalescent COVID-19 samples came from the United States, Italy and Spain.

The CDR3 spans 16 residues. The germline V gene has CDR1 KGHSH and CDR2 LQKENI. The V end lost 2 bases, the J end lost 4 bases, and 15 bases lay between the germline ends. Source study methods: Counts of nucleated cells, estimated from reference gene primer amplification, were obtained. The repertoire was sequenced with immunoSEQ multiplex PCR; TCRdb's copy has only in-frame clones and lacks some. The DNA gave D and trimming, while V, J and clone size come from that table. This sample carries over 200,000 clones, more than 70% of them seen once, and the ten largest clones take approximately 5.9%. The receptor's source is a man aged 80 or over with acute or convalescent COVID-19. Specimen: peripheral blood. This rearrangement joins TRBV18 to TRBJ1-5; TRBD1 might be the D (5 bases). CDR3 amino acids: CASSPGQGPKNQPQHF. CDR3 in DNA: TGTGCCAGCTCACCAGGTCAGGGCCCAAAAAATCAGCCCCAGCATTTT. Variable domain in full (rest from reference TRBV18 and TRBJ1-5): NAGVMQNPRHLVRRRGQEARLRCSPMKGHSHVYWYRQLPEEGLKFMVYLQKENIIDESGMPKERFSAEFPKEGPSILRIQQVVRGDSAAYFCASSPGQGPKNQPQHFGDGTRLSIL.